These T cell receptor beta chains were read from a single sample in a study of naive and memory T cell subsets. TCRdb called the UMI-ligation and nested PCR reads again in MiXCR, with one record for every CDR3 protein. The sample yields around 160,000 distinct CDR3 sequences, about 23% seen once. The sequencing input was naive CD4+ T cells from blood. These receptors were taken from a human donor in good health. Both conserved end residues are part of each CDR3. The order of the fields is CDR3 length, D gene, V gene, J gene, clone size, CDR3 protein, CDR3 DNA. D genes are given only for firm matches. Clone sizes are given selectively: once, few, many, or a class where the clone is expanded.

cdr3_length: 15
d_call: TRBD2
v_call: TRBV9
j_call: TRBJ2-3
clone_size: once
cdr3_aa: CASSPGLASSDTQYF
cdr3_nt: TGTGCCAGCAGCCCCGGACTAGCGAGTTCAGATACGCAGTATTTT

cdr3_length: 16
d_call: TRBD2
v_call: TRBV28
j_call: TRBJ2-7
clone_size: few
cdr3_aa: CASIRGSAGVTYEQYF
cdr3_nt: TGTGCCAGCATCCGAGGCTCGGCGGGAGTGACTTACGAGCAGTACTTC

cdr3_length: 12
d_call: -
v_call: TRBV13
j_call: TRBJ2-7
clone_size: -
cdr3_aa: CASRLSTYEQYF
cdr3_nt: TGTGCCAGCAGACTGAGTACGTACGAGCAGTACTTC

cdr3_length: 14
d_call: TRBD2
v_call: TRBV6-1
j_call: TRBJ2-3
clone_size: few
cdr3_aa: CASRGLAGPDTQYF
cdr3_nt: TGTGCCAGCAGGGGACTAGCGGGACCAGATACGCAGTATTTT

cdr3_length: 18
d_call: TRBD2
v_call: TRBV28
j_call: TRBJ2-3
clone_size: many
cdr3_aa: CASRPAGTSGAVVDTQYF
cdr3_nt: TGTGCCAGCAGACCCGCAGGGACTAGCGGTGCGGTGGTGGATACGCAGTATTTT

cdr3_length: 16
d_call: -
v_call: TRBV3-1
j_call: TRBJ2-2
clone_size: -
cdr3_aa: CASSPGLRGYTGELFF
cdr3_nt: TGTGCCAGCAGCCCGGGATTAAGGGGGTACACCGGGGAGCTGTTTTTT

cdr3_length: 15
d_call: -
v_call: TRBV28
j_call: TRBJ2-3
clone_size: many
cdr3_aa: CASREQRLSTDTQYF
cdr3_nt: TGTGCCAGCAGAGAACAGCGTCTCAGCACAGATACGCAGTATTTT

cdr3_length: 14
d_call: TRBD1
v_call: TRBV10-3
j_call: TRBJ2-3
clone_size: few
cdr3_aa: CAISIRGPTDTQYF
cdr3_nt: TGTGCCATCAGCATCAGGGGGCCCACAGATACGCAGTATTTT

cdr3_length: 14
d_call: TRBD2
v_call: TRBV7-8
j_call: TRBJ2-7
clone_size: -
cdr3_aa: CASSLLPGTSKQYF
cdr3_nt: TGTGCCAGCAGCTTATTGCCCGGGACTAGCAAGCAGTACTTC

cdr3_length: 12
d_call: -
v_call: TRBV5-4
j_call: TRBJ2-3
clone_size: -
cdr3_aa: CASSRREDTQYF
cdr3_nt: TGTGCCAGCAGCCGAAGGGAAGATACGCAGTATTTT

cdr3_length: 14
d_call: -
v_call: TRBV29-1
j_call: TRBJ2-3
clone_size: few
cdr3_aa: CSVEGMSRTDTQYF
cdr3_nt: TGCAGCGTTGAAGGGATGTCGCGGACAGATACGCAGTATTTT

cdr3_length: 17
d_call: TRBD2
v_call: TRBV29-1
j_call: TRBJ2-1
clone_size: many
cdr3_aa: CSVRTSGGVQGWNEQFF
cdr3_nt: TGCAGCGTTCGGACTAGCGGGGGGGTACAGGGATGGAATGAGCAGTTCTTC

cdr3_length: 13
d_call: -
v_call: TRBV6-2/TRBV6-3
j_call: TRBJ2-3
clone_size: few
cdr3_aa: CASSYRSADTQYF
cdr3_nt: TGTGCCAGCAGTTATAGGAGTGCAGATACGCAGTATTTT

cdr3_length: 15
d_call: TRBD2
v_call: TRBV30
j_call: TRBJ2-5
clone_size: -
cdr3_aa: CAWSEGAGLAGAQYF
cdr3_nt: TGTGCCTGGAGTGAGGGCGCGGGACTAGCGGGAGCCCAGTACTTC

cdr3_length: 15
d_call: -
v_call: TRBV6-5
j_call: TRBJ1-3
clone_size: -
cdr3_aa: CASSYGQGGGNTIYF
cdr3_nt: TGTGCCAGCAGTTACGGGCAGGGAGGGGGAAACACCATATATTTT

cdr3_length: 14
d_call: TRBD1
v_call: TRBV3-1
j_call: TRBJ2-7
clone_size: -
cdr3_aa: CASSGTVHSYEQYF
cdr3_nt: TGTGCCAGCAGCGGGACAGTCCACTCCTACGAGCAGTACTTC

cdr3_length: 15
d_call: -
v_call: TRBV20-1
j_call: TRBJ2-2
clone_size: -
cdr3_aa: CSARYDWQKGGELFF
cdr3_nt: TGCAGTGCTAGATACGACTGGCAAAAGGGGGGGGAGCTGTTTTTT

cdr3_length: 14
d_call: -
v_call: TRBV28
j_call: TRBJ2-5
clone_size: -
cdr3_aa: CASSPRGPQETQYF
cdr3_nt: TGTGCCAGCAGTCCCCGGGGGCCACAAGAGACCCAGTACTTC

cdr3_length: 15
d_call: TRBD1
v_call: TRBV7-9
j_call: TRBJ2-1
clone_size: many
cdr3_aa: CASSSRRGRYNEQFF
cdr3_nt: TGTGCCAGCAGCTCGCGCAGGGGGCGGTACAATGAGCAGTTCTTC

cdr3_length: 11
d_call: -
v_call: TRBV12-3/TRBV12-4
j_call: TRBJ2-3
clone_size: -
cdr3_aa: CASSPLVTQYF
cdr3_nt: TGTGCCAGCAGTCCCTTAGTTACGCAGTATTTT

cdr3_length: 15
d_call: -
v_call: TRBV2
j_call: TRBJ2-1
clone_size: -
cdr3_aa: CAGSPRAAGHNEQFF
cdr3_nt: TGTGCCGGCTCGCCGCGGGCGGCGGGACACAATGAGCAGTTCTTC

cdr3_length: 13
d_call: -
v_call: TRBV6-5
j_call: TRBJ2-5
clone_size: few
cdr3_aa: CASSSGLLETQYF
cdr3_nt: TGTGCCAGCAGTTCCGGGTTATTAGAGACCCAGTACTTC

cdr3_length: 16
d_call: -
v_call: TRBV15
j_call: TRBJ2-1
clone_size: -
cdr3_aa: CATRAGGSGSYNEQFF
cdr3_nt: TGTGCCACCAGGGCTGGGGGGTCGGGCTCCTACAATGAGCAGTTCTTC

cdr3_length: 13
d_call: -
v_call: TRBV3-1
j_call: TRBJ1-2
clone_size: -
cdr3_aa: CASSQERDYGYTF
cdr3_nt: TGTGCCAGCAGCCAAGAAAGAGACTATGGCTACACCTTC

cdr3_length: 13
d_call: -
v_call: TRBV6-5
j_call: TRBJ2-1
clone_size: few
cdr3_aa: CASSRNRYNEQFF
cdr3_nt: TGTGCCAGCAGTCGGAACCGCTACAATGAGCAGTTCTTC

cdr3_length: 14
d_call: -
v_call: TRBV12-3/TRBV12-4
j_call: TRBJ1-6
clone_size: -
cdr3_aa: CASSPQGANSPLHF
cdr3_nt: TGTGCCAGCAGTCCTCAGGGAGCCAATTCACCCCTCCACTTT

cdr3_length: 15
d_call: -
v_call: TRBV5-1
j_call: TRBJ2-7
clone_size: -
cdr3_aa: CASSLGPGSLDEQYF
cdr3_nt: TGCGCCAGCAGCTTGGGACCGGGAAGCCTTGACGAGCAGTACTTC

cdr3_length: 14
d_call: TRBD2
v_call: TRBV10-3
j_call: TRBJ2-1
clone_size: -
cdr3_aa: CAISSLAGGDEQFF
cdr3_nt: TGTGCCATCAGTAGTCTAGCGGGAGGCGATGAGCAGTTCTTC

cdr3_length: 14
d_call: -
v_call: TRBV29-1
j_call: TRBJ2-3
clone_size: -
cdr3_aa: CSVVFRSSTDTQYF
cdr3_nt: TGCAGCGTTGTTTTCAGATCTAGCACAGATACGCAGTATTTT

cdr3_length: 15
d_call: -
v_call: TRBV29-1
j_call: TRBJ2-3
clone_size: many
cdr3_aa: CSSGHPGPVADTQYF
cdr3_nt: TGCAGCTCCGGACACCCCGGGCCAGTGGCAGATACGCAGTATTTT

cdr3_length: 16
d_call: TRBD1
v_call: TRBV12-3/TRBV12-4
j_call: TRBJ1-1
clone_size: once
cdr3_aa: CASSSTDRVGLAEAFF
cdr3_nt: TGTGCCAGCAGCTCGACTGACAGGGTGGGTCTCGCTGAAGCTTTCTTT

cdr3_length: 20
d_call: -
v_call: TRBV27
j_call: TRBJ1-6
clone_size: few
cdr3_aa: CASSLSPPTAGRSYNSPLHF
cdr3_nt: TGTGCCAGCAGTTTATCGCCACCTACGGCAGGGAGGTCCTATAATTCACCCCTCCACTTT

cdr3_length: 15
d_call: -
v_call: TRBV5-6
j_call: TRBJ1-1
clone_size: -
cdr3_aa: CASSQGQRLRNEAFF
cdr3_nt: TGTGCCAGCAGCCAAGGACAGCGCCTCCGAAATGAAGCTTTCTTT

cdr3_length: 17
d_call: TRBD2
v_call: TRBV7-4
j_call: TRBJ2-1
clone_size: -
cdr3_aa: CASSLASGLAGVNEQFF
cdr3_nt: TGTGCCAGCAGCTTAGCGTCCGGACTAGCGGGAGTTAATGAGCAGTTCTTC

cdr3_length: 17
d_call: -
v_call: TRBV3-1
j_call: TRBJ2-2
clone_size: few
cdr3_aa: CASSNPVGAPNTGELFF
cdr3_nt: TGTGCCAGCAGCAATCCGGTTGGAGCGCCCAACACCGGGGAGCTGTTTTTT

cdr3_length: 13
d_call: -
v_call: TRBV20-1
j_call: TRBJ2-5
clone_size: -
cdr3_aa: CSARDANQETQYF
cdr3_nt: TGCAGTGCTAGAGATGCAAATCAAGAGACCCAGTACTTC

cdr3_length: 14
d_call: TRBD1
v_call: TRBV12-3/TRBV12-4
j_call: TRBJ2-7
clone_size: few
cdr3_aa: CASSLGQGSYEQYF
cdr3_nt: TGTGCCAGCAGTTTGGGACAGGGTTCCTACGAGCAGTACTTC

cdr3_length: 12
d_call: -
v_call: TRBV27
j_call: TRBJ2-7
clone_size: few
cdr3_aa: CASSPSINEQYF
cdr3_nt: TGTGCCAGCAGTCCCTCCATTAACGAGCAGTACTTC

cdr3_length: 13
d_call: TRBD1
v_call: TRBV12-3/TRBV12-4
j_call: TRBJ1-1
clone_size: -
cdr3_aa: CASRTGGNTEAFF
cdr3_nt: TGTGCCAGCAGGACAGGGGGAAACACTGAAGCTTTCTTT

cdr3_length: 13
d_call: -
v_call: TRBV28
j_call: TRBJ2-1
clone_size: many
cdr3_aa: CASGDLLDNEQFF
cdr3_nt: TGTGCCAGCGGAGACCTACTCGATAATGAGCAGTTCTTC

cdr3_length: 13
d_call: -
v_call: TRBV6-2/TRBV6-3
j_call: TRBJ2-2
clone_size: -
cdr3_aa: CASSGTWTGELFF
cdr3_nt: TGTGCCAGCAGTGGGACTTGGACCGGGGAGCTGTTTTTT

cdr3_length: 17
d_call: TRBD2
v_call: TRBV7-9
j_call: TRBJ2-1
clone_size: many
cdr3_aa: CASSLGLAASSYNEQFF
cdr3_nt: TGTGCCAGCAGCTTAGGACTAGCCGCCAGCTCCTACAATGAGCAGTTCTTC

cdr3_length: 19
d_call: TRBD2
v_call: TRBV6-5
j_call: TRBJ2-2
clone_size: -
cdr3_aa: CASSYTGTSGSAGTGELFF
cdr3_nt: TGTGCCAGCAGTTACACTGGGACTAGCGGGAGTGCGGGCACCGGGGAGCTGTTCTTT

cdr3_length: 18
d_call: TRBD2
v_call: TRBV5-1
j_call: TRBJ2-7
clone_size: -
cdr3_aa: CASKPRTSGSGSRGEQYF
cdr3_nt: TGCGCCAGCAAGCCCCGGACTAGCGGGAGTGGATCCCGAGGGGAGCAGTACTTC

cdr3_length: 13
d_call: -
v_call: TRBV5-1
j_call: TRBJ2-5
clone_size: few
cdr3_aa: CASSLGTEETQYF
cdr3_nt: TGCGCCAGCAGCTTGGGGACAGAAGAGACCCAGTACTTC

cdr3_length: 13
d_call: TRBD2
v_call: TRBV30
j_call: TRBJ2-7
clone_size: few
cdr3_aa: CAWKRGGSYEQYF
cdr3_nt: TGTGCCTGGAAGCGCGGGGGGTCCTACGAGCAGTACTTC

cdr3_length: 14
d_call: TRBD1
v_call: TRBV5-1
j_call: TRBJ1-1
clone_size: -
cdr3_aa: CASRAGQGQHAAFF
cdr3_nt: TGCGCCAGCAGGGCGGGACAGGGGCAACATGCGGCTTTCTTT

cdr3_length: 12
d_call: -
v_call: TRBV29-1
j_call: TRBJ1-1
clone_size: -
cdr3_aa: CSVGPVNTEAFF
cdr3_nt: TGCAGCGTCGGACCAGTGAACACTGAAGCTTTCTTT

cdr3_length: 14
d_call: TRBD2
v_call: TRBV6-5
j_call: TRBJ2-7
clone_size: -
cdr3_aa: CASSRIAGAYEQYF
cdr3_nt: TGTGCCAGCAGCCGAATAGCGGGAGCCTACGAGCAGTACTTC